This T cell receptor (beta chain) was sequenced for a study of T cells in Graves' hyperthyroidism and ophthalmopathy (dated by TCRdb to about 2019). For context, the study as a whole: Peripheral blood was sampled at the time of initial diagnosis, prior to any treatment. To identify distinguishing TCR V-J signatures, a discovery cohort of around 100 patients was used, comprising roughly 45 with Graves' ophthalmopathy and around 57 with stable Graves' hyperthyroidism. Prospective prediction of ophthalmopathy was tested in an independent validation cohort consisting of 18 hyperthyroidism patients and over 15 patients who later progressed to ophthalmopathy. The 90 or so discovery patients were randomly split 7:3 into training and test sets. Thyroid tissue and blood T-cell repertoires from about 6 Graves' hyperthyroidism patients were also compared in the study. Once sampling was done, hyperthyroidism patients were given methimazole at a starting dose of 30 mg daily, whereas ophthalmopathy patients were given high-dose intravenous methylprednisolone. TCR Vbeta CDR3 sequencing of some 140 peripheral blood samples (around 45 ophthalmopathy, under 80 hyperthyroidism and around 17 progressor patients) is reported in the paper.

As concerns this clonotype: There is no known antigen for this receptor. No much larger clonotype is one base removed from it; base qualities were not supplied.

Amplification of TCR beta CDR3 regions was carried out from RNA transcripts. The TCR CDR3 was subjected to a first round of RT-PCR using the HTBI primer set and the Qiagen OneStep RT-PCR kit. A second multiplex PCR round built the libraries, followed by size selection and purification. Libraries were sequenced paired-end with 100 bp reads on an Illumina HiSeq2000. Under the source paper's analysis protocol: SOAPnuke was used to process the raw data, removing reads that contained adapters or uncalled bases, had a mean Phred below 15, or lacked an exact match to the constant primer or identifier. COPE v1.2.5 was used to merge the high-quality paired reads, and each unique nucleotide sequence was defined as a clonotype. MiTCR v1.1 was used to align the clonotypes against IMGT TRBV, TRBD and TRBJ reference segments. The analysis was restricted to V-J combinations with a frequency above 0.0001, which together covered over 99% of the repertoires. The TCS score was defined as F50 (clonal expansion) divided by E x V (chaos), with BLOSUM62-based TCRdist calculated between CDR3 peptides within each V-J. Welch's t-statistics and random forest reduced roughly 500 V-J features to roughly 13, which were used in a naive Bayes classifier (R e1071). In-frame beta chains were kept once TCRdb had trimmed the public reads at Q25 with fastp and called clones with MiXCR. A single entry per CDR3 protein holds the most common genes and DNA from its merged rows. Here the V and J calls rest on TCRdb's processing, not on the authors' analysis. The sample table shows approximately 400,000 distinct CDR3 sequences, and roughly 14% are seen once. Approximately 11% of the sample is held by the ten biggest clonotypes.

The germline V and J ends show losses of 3 bases and 3 bases respectively, and no gene match explains 16 bases of the junction. For CDR1 and CDR2, the germline V gene (reference sequence) lists SEHNR and FQNEAQ. Measured from the cysteine to the phenylalanine, the CDR3 is 21 residues long. Just the 63-base CDR3 DNA is kept, in frame starting at base 1. A patient counted as having stable Graves' hyperthyroidism if no progression to ophthalmopathy occurred over 18 months of follow-up. Hyperthyroidism patients were aged 18 to 65 years and newly diagnosed, with disease duration of less than 2 months. Any patient with an uncontrolled infection, another autoimmune disease, pregnancy or lactation was excluded. Clinical symptoms, serum thyroxine and TRAb, thyroid ultrasound, and orbital computed tomography formed the basis for the diagnoses. PBMCs were isolated from around 10 ml of fresh peripheral blood by Ficoll-Paque density gradient centrifugation. Total RNA was extracted with Trizol reagent, and quality was checked on an Agilent 2100 Bioanalyzer.

The full study reports these points: In cross-validation, a model built on a 13 V-J signature told ophthalmopathy apart from stable hyperthyroidism with just under 90% sensitivity and around 81% specificity, and in testing the same model reached 80%/75%. Sample size was not statistically predetermined, and blinding of investigators to group allocation was not performed. Most expanded thyroid clonotypes (frequency above 0.001) were also found in blood, which suggests that blood repertoires may mirror thyroid immune responses. In validation, the model predicted progression to ophthalmopathy with about 71% sensitivity and approximately 72% specificity, a median of approximately 6.5 months before onset.

The sequence joins TRBV7-9 to TRBJ2-3, with 15 junctional bases fitting TRBD2. This TCR came from a woman aged 55-69 years with Graves' hyperthyroidism. The sequenced sample was blood. The nucleotide sequence is given as TGTGCCAGCAGCTTTAAACGAAGAGGACTAGCGGGAGGGCCTTCGACAGATACGCAGTATTTT. Its protein reads: CASSFKRRGLAGGPSTDTQYF.